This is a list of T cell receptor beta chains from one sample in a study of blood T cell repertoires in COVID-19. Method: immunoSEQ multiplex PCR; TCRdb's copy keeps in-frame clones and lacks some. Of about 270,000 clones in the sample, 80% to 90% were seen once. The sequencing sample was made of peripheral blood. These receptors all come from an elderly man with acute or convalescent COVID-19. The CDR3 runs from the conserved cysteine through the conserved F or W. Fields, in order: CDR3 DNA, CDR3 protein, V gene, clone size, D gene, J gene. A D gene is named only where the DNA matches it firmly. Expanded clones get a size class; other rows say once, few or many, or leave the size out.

TGCGCCAGCAGCCAAGATTGGGCTTCCGAGACCCAGTACTTC	CASSQDWASETQYF	TRBV4-1	-	-	TRBJ2-5
TGTGCCAGCAGGGGGGCGGTGGGCTCTGGAAACACCATATATTTT	CASRGAVGSGNTIYF	TRBV28	-	-	TRBJ1-3
TGTGCCAGCAGCAAAGGAGGTGAGGAAACCAATGAAAAACTGTTTTTT	CASSKGGEETNEKLFF	TRBV21-1	-	-	TRBJ1-4
TGTGCCACCAGCGGACTAGCGGGGGGGTATGAGCAGTTCTTC	CATSGLAGGYEQFF	TRBV15	-	TRBD2	TRBJ2-1
TGTGCCAGCAGCCCAGGCGGGAGGGCCAGGGACGAGCAGTACTTC	CASSPGGRARDEQYF	TRBV7-3	-	TRBD2	TRBJ2-7
TGTGCCAGCAGCTTTCACAGGGGATTCTCTGGGGCCAACGTCCTGACTTTC	CASSFHRGFSGANVLTF	TRBV7-3	-	TRBD1	TRBJ2-6
TGCGCCAGCAGCCACCTGGGACAGACTTATAATTCACCCCTCCACTTT	CASSHLGQTYNSPLHF	TRBV4-1	-	TRBD1	TRBJ1-6
TGTGCCAGTACCGATCGCGGGGGCCCTAATGAAAAACTGTTTTTT	CASTDRGGPNEKLFF	TRBV19	-	-	TRBJ1-4
TGTGCCAGCAGTTTATTAAGCGGGGGGAGGGCGTCAATTGGGTATGGCTACACCTTC	CASSLLSGGRASIGYGYTF	TRBV28	-	-	TRBJ1-2
TGTGCCAGCAGTGAAGCGTTGGGGGGATATCAGCCCCAGCATTTT	CASSEALGGYQPQHF	TRBV6-1	few	-	TRBJ1-5
TGCGCCAGCAGCATTCGACTAGCGGAAACAGATACGCAGTATTTT	CASSIRLAETDTQYF	TRBV5-1	-	TRBD2	TRBJ2-3
TGCAGCGTTGAAGATGGACAGAACTATGGCTACACCTTC	CSVEDGQNYGYTF	TRBV29-1	-	-	TRBJ1-2
TGTGCCAGCACACCACGGGGGGGATGGACTGAAGCTTTCTTT	CASTPRGGWTEAFF	TRBV6-5	few	-	TRBJ1-1
TGCGCCAGCAGCTTGGATGGCGGTATCTACAATGAGCAGTTCTTC	CASSLDGGIYNEQFF	TRBV5-1	-	-	TRBJ2-1
TGTGCCAGTAGTTCAGGGACTAGCGGGGGCGCCGGGGAGCTGTTTTTT	CASSSGTSGGAGELFF	TRBV19	-	TRBD2	TRBJ2-2
TGTGCCAGCAGACCTAGCAAAGGGGAGCTGTTTTTT	CASRPSKGELFF	TRBV28	-	-	TRBJ2-2
TGTGCCAGCAGTTTCGGGGGATCGCCCTCTGGGGCCAACGTCCTGACTTTC	CASSFGGSPSGANVLTF	TRBV28	-	-	TRBJ2-6
TGCGCCAGCAGCTTGGAGGGCGGGACCTACGAGCAGTACTTC	CASSLEGGTYEQYF	TRBV5-1	-	-	TRBJ2-7
TGTGCCAGCAGCTTGTACAGGGGTATGGGAACCGGGGAGCTGTTTTTT	CASSLYRGMGTGELFF	TRBV11-1	-	TRBD1	TRBJ2-2
TGTGCCAGCAGCCAACAGGGCCCCGCCTACGAGCAGTACTTC	CASSQQGPAYEQYF	TRBV5-6	-	-	TRBJ2-7
TGCAGCGTTGGGAAAGCGGGACAGGGGACTGAAGCTTTCTTT	CSVGKAGQGTEAFF	TRBV29-1	-	TRBD1	TRBJ1-1
TGTGCCAGCAGCCAAGAGGACTGGGACAATGAGCAGTTCTTC	CASSQEDWDNEQFF	TRBV4-2	-	-	TRBJ2-1
TGTGCCAGCATTGGCAGTTCCTACGAGCAGTACTTC	CASIGSSYEQYF	TRBV6-5	-	-	TRBJ2-7
TGTGCCAGTAGTATAGCGGGAAACATTCAGTACTTC	CASSIAGNIQYF	TRBV19	-	-	TRBJ2-4
TGTGCCAGCAACGCCGGGGAGTACAATGAGCAGTTCTTC	CASNAGEYNEQFF	TRBV2	-	-	TRBJ2-1
TGTGCCAGCAGTGAACGCGGCCTGGCGATCTACGAGCAGTACTTC	CASSERGLAIYEQYF	TRBV2	few	-	TRBJ2-7
TGCGCCAGCAGTGTGTTTAAACAGGAGACGAACACCGGGGAGCTGTTTTTT	CASSVFKQETNTGELFF	TRBV5-1	-	-	TRBJ2-2
TGTGCCAGCAGGATACTAGCGGGAGCGTACAATGAGCAGTTCTTC	CASRILAGAYNEQFF	TRBV2	-	TRBD2	TRBJ2-1
TGCGCCAGCAGCTCCAGAGACGAGACAAGATTCTACAATGAGCAGTTCTTC	CASSSRDETRFYNEQFF	TRBV5-1	-	-	TRBJ2-1
TGCGCCAGCAGCCAGGGGGGAGGAGGGGCCGGGGAGCTGTTTTTT	CASSQGGGGAGELFF	TRBV10-1	-	-	TRBJ2-2
TGTGCCAGCAGCTCCCTAGGGGGGGCCTACACCGGGGAGCTGTTTTTT	CASSSLGGAYTGELFF	TRBV5-4	-	-	TRBJ2-2
TGTGCCAGCAGCGACACCGGCAGACCTGAAGCTTTCTTT	CASSDTGRPEAFF	TRBV28	few	-	TRBJ1-1
TGTGCCTGGAGTGTAGGGACACAAAATCAGCCCCAGCATTTT	CAWSVGTQNQPQHF	TRBV30	many	-	TRBJ1-5
TGTGCCAGCAGCCCCCTGGCAGCGGGGGGTCCGTCCGAGCAGTACTTC	CASSPLAAGGPSEQYF	TRBV7-8	-	TRBD2	TRBJ2-7
TGTGCCAGCATGGCCAGGATCGAACCTAGCAATCAGCCCCAGCATTTT	CASMARIEPSNQPQHF	TRBV5-5	once	-	TRBJ1-5
TGCGCCAGCAGCGGAGGACAGGGGAGGCGAGAGACCCAGTACTTC	CASSGGQGRRETQYF	TRBV5-1	-	TRBD1	TRBJ2-5
TGTGCCAGCAGCCAAGCTTATAGCGGGGGGGCCTTAGATACGCAGTATTTT	CASSQAYSGGALDTQYF	TRBV3-1/TRBV3-2	-	TRBD2	TRBJ2-3
TGTGCCAGCAGCCAAGAGGAGCGGTCCACAGATACGCAGTATTTT	CASSQEERSTDTQYF	TRBV3-1/TRBV3-2	-	-	TRBJ2-3
TGCGCCAGCAGAACCGAGGCCGGAACTAATGAAAAACTGTTTTTT	CASRTEAGTNEKLFF	TRBV5-1	-	-	TRBJ1-4
TGTGCCAGCAGCTTGGAGGGAGTGGGACAGTACTTC	CASSLEGVGQYF	TRBV5-4	few	-	TRBJ2-7
TGTGCCAGCATCCCGACAGGGGAGAATACTGAAGCTTTCTTT	CASIPTGENTEAFF	TRBV21-1	-	-	TRBJ1-1
TGTGCTAGTGGTTTGGCTGACGGGGGCACTGAAGCTTTCTTT	CASGLADGGTEAFF	TRBV12-5	-	-	TRBJ1-1
TGTGCCAGCAGCCAAGAGACAGCGTATAATTCACCCCTCCACTTT	CASSQETAYNSPLHF	TRBV14	-	-	TRBJ1-6
TGTGCCAGCCGGGCGGGGGAGGAGACCCAGTACTTC	CASRAGEETQYF	TRBV2	-	TRBD2	TRBJ2-5
TGTGCCAGCAGTTTAGGGACAGGTATCACTGAAGCTTTCTTT	CASSLGTGITEAFF	TRBV28	-	TRBD1	TRBJ1-1
TGTGCCAGCAGTGGCGCAGGGATGTCCCACGAGCAGTACTTC	CASSGAGMSHEQYF	TRBV2	-	-	TRBJ2-7
TGCGCCAGCAGCCAAGCCACCGGGACAGATCTTCAGCCCCAGCATTTT	CASSQATGTDLQPQHF	TRBV4-1	few	TRBD1	TRBJ1-5
TGTGCCAGCAGCATGCTAGCGGGAGGGCGGGGCGTGAATGAGCAGTTCTTC	CASSMLAGGRGVNEQFF	TRBV5-6	few	TRBD2	TRBJ2-1
TGTGCCAGCTCACCACTGGCTAGCGGGCATACTAGCACAGATACGCAGTATTTT	CASSPLASGHTSTDTQYF	TRBV18	once	TRBD2	TRBJ2-3
TGTGCCAGCAGTTCCTCCTGGAGGGTTGAAGCTTTCTTT	CASSSSWRVEAFF	TRBV12-3/TRBV12-4	-	-	TRBJ1-1
TGCGCCAGCAGCCACCCGGGACTAGGTTCCGGTGAGCAGTTCTTC	CASSHPGLGSGEQFF	TRBV5-1	-	TRBD2	TRBJ2-1
TGTGCCAGCAGCTTGGTTCAGGGATCCACTGAAGCTTTCTTT	CASSLVQGSTEAFF	TRBV5-5	-	-	TRBJ1-1
TGTGCCAGCAGTTTAATGCGGGGGATCACCTACGAGCAGTACTTC	CASSLMRGITYEQYF	TRBV28	once	TRBD2	TRBJ2-7
TGTGCCAGCAGCTTAGGGCTAGCGGATGAGCAGTTCTTC	CASSLGLADEQFF	TRBV5-4	-	TRBD2	TRBJ2-1
TGTGCCAGCAGTACAGGACAGAGGTATGGCTACACCTTC	CASSTGQRYGYTF	TRBV2	-	-	TRBJ1-2
TGCAGCGCAGGACAGTTGAACACTGAAGCTTTCTTT	CSAGQLNTEAFF	TRBV29-1	-	-	TRBJ1-1
TGCGCCAGCAGCCCGACAGGGGGCTATGGCTACACCTTC	CASSPTGGYGYTF	TRBV4-1	once	TRBD1	TRBJ1-2
TGTGCCAGCACCCCGGGGTGGGGGGTCTACGAGCAGTACTTC	CASTPGWGVYEQYF	TRBV7-9	once	-	TRBJ2-7
TGTGCCAGCAGCTCCGGGACAGTTAGCAATCAGCCCCAGCATTTT	CASSSGTVSNQPQHF	TRBV6-2/TRBV6-3	-	TRBD1	TRBJ1-5
TGTGCCAGCAGCTTAGCTTCAGTGACAGGGGGCAGGGAGACCCAGTACTTC	CASSLASVTGGRETQYF	TRBV11-3	-	TRBD1	TRBJ2-5